This TCR beta chain emerged from a study of T cell responses to AZD1222 COVID-19 vaccine. Study-wide results and caveats: Nearly half of spike-specific TCRs reportedly target variant regions that are unmutated in the B.1.351 and B.1.1.7 variants.

Worth noting for this clone: Its antigen is currently unknown.

The protocol was immunoSEQ multiplex PCR, while the TCRdb copy is restricted to in-frame clones and leaves out a portion. The sample lists more than 75,000 clones; 75% to 90% were seen once. The input for sequencing was peripheral blood, taken on day 0 of AZD1222 vaccination. The receptor comes from an adult in good health.

CDR3 protein: CASRPTGGGTNSPLHF. CDR3 sequence (DNA): TGTGCCAGCAGACCTACCGGGGGAGGGACTAATTCACCCCTCCACTTT. The chain joins TRBV14 to TRBJ1-6; D might be TRBD1 (5 bases). This CDR3 spans 16 amino acids. Germline CDR1 is SGHDN and CDR2 is FVKESK. Trimming pared 6 bases from V and 6 bases from J, leaving 18 bases between.